This TCR beta chain was recovered during a study of type 1 regulatory T cells. Study information: T-allo10 is a Tr1-enriched, alloantigen-specific CD4 T cell product made in vitro.

V shed 0 bases and J shed 1 base, with 16 bases lying between them. CDR3 length equals 16 residues. The germline gives CDR1 DFQATT, CDR2 SNEGSKA (reference sequence). TCRdb redid the calling of the reads with MiXCR, one entry per CDR3 protein. The table includes 80,000 to 100,000 distinct CDR3 sequences, less than 40% detected once. As for this clonotype: Given a much more abundant clone one base away, this may be a read error.

The source is a human donor in good health. This rearrangement joins TRBV20-1 to TRBJ2-7; D gene ambiguous. The specimen sequenced was CD4+ T cells, either the whole sample or a sorted fraction (not recorded which). The DNA for the CDR3 is TGCAGTGCTAGAGATGGAAGGCCGCCGAGTTCCTACGAGCAGTACTTC. Its protein product is CSARDGRPPSSYEQYF.